The 9 T cell receptor beta chains below were found in one sample sequenced in a study of blood T cells in healthy people across ages. Alongside a J-beta primer mix, a sample-barcoded 5' primer served in a second PCR lasting about 6 to 12 cycles. TCRdb reprocessed the 5' RACE reads with MiXCR, giving one entry per CDR3 protein. The sample includes 700,000 to 850,000 distinct CDR3 sequences, under 40% seen only once; the top ten take over 10%. The sequenced sample consisted of blood. All receptors derive from a man between 18 and 35 years old in good health.

This clonotype was seen a few times. The CDR3 sequence is CASSYSMDREGPEAFF. CDR3 nucleotide sequence: TGTGCCAGCAGTTACTCGATGGACAGGGAGGGCCCTGAAGCTTTCTTT. The V gene is TRBV6-2 or TRBV6-3, the J gene TRBJ1-1; 8 bases line up with TRBD1. With V trimmed by 0 bases and J by 6 bases, 9 bases remained unmatched. The CDR3 is 16 amino acids. The germline V gene encodes CDR1 MNHEY and CDR2 SVGEGT.

J is TRBJ2-4 and V is TRBV7-2; the D gene is possibly TRBD2 (5 bases). This CDR3 comprises 16 residues. V shed 4 bases and J shed 1 base, with 14 bases lying between them. Looked up from germline, CDR1 is SGHTA and CDR2 is FQGNSA. CDR3 nucleotide sequence: TGTGCCAGCAGCTCTCCAGCCGACTATGCCAAAAACATTCAGTACTTC. Encoded protein: CASSSPADYAKNIQYF.

This clonotype was counted between two and nine times. The chain couples TRBV5-4 to TRBJ1-1; D ambiguous. This CDR3 has 16 residues. Germline V gives CDR1 SGHNT, CDR2 YYREEE (reference sequence). Trimming removed 0 bases from V and 2 bases from J, with 14 bases in between. In DNA form, the CDR3 reads TGTGCCAGCAGCTTGGTCCACCCTACCTTAAACACTGAAGCTTTCTTT. Residues: CASSLVHPTLNTEAFF.

J is TRBJ1-6 and V is TRBV2, with D tentatively TRBD1 (5 bases). The V gene lost 0 bases and the J gene lost 7 bases, with 16 bases spanning the gap. The CDR3 spans 17 residues. Germline-derived CDR1 and CDR2 are SNHLY and FYNNEI. CDR3 protein: CASSEADTNRGNSPLHF. In DNA, the CDR3 is TGTGCCAGCAGTGAAGCGGACACAAACAGAGGAAATTCACCCCTCCACTTT.

The chain combines TRBV12-3 or TRBV12-4 with TRBJ2-2; 7 nucleotides align to TRBD1. The CDR3 totals 14 residues. V trimming: 6 bases; J trimming: 6 bases; junction bases outside the gene matches: 7. The CDR3 region is CASRQKGAAGELFF. The CDR3, as DNA: TGTGCCAGCAGACAGAAGGGGGCGGCCGGGGAGCTGTTTTTT.

This chain uses TRBV7-6 with TRBJ2-7; tentative D call: TRBD2 (6 bases). The CDR3 runs 14 residues. The germline V and J ends were trimmed by 4 bases and 7 bases, with 17 bases remaining between them. In germline, CDR1 is SGHVS, CDR2 FNYEAQ. The CDR3 nucleotides read TGTGCCAGCAGCTCGCTCGGGGGATACAATGAGCAGTACTTC. Translating it yields CASSSLGGYNEQYF.

V gene TRBV5-7 combines with J gene TRBJ2-7; D may match TRBD1 or TRBD2 (6 bases each). TRBV5-7 is flagged as an ORF with uncertain function. Trimming cost V 0 bases and J 5 bases, with 9 bases left between them. This CDR3 has 13 amino acids. CDR3 bases: TGTGCCAGCAGCTTGGACAGGGAGGACGAGCAGTACTTC. It specifies CASSLDREDEQYF.

This clonotype has more than one count but fewer than ten. The chain is built from TRBV28 and TRBJ2-1; TRBD1 might be the D (6 bases). The V and J ends lost 7 bases and 8 bases respectively, with 24 bases between them. Germline V gene lookup returns CDR1 MDHEN and CDR2 SYDVKM. This CDR3 is 16 amino acids long. The DNA for the CDR3 is TGTGCCAGCAATTACCAGGGGTTCACGCTGACGGATGAGCAGTTCTTC. Translation gives CASNYQGFTLTDEQFF.

As DNA, the CDR3 is TGCAGTGCTAGAGGGCCGGGGGTGCCCCAGCATTTT. It yields the protein CSARGPGVPQHF. The V call is TRBV20-1, the J call TRBJ1-5, with a weak D call TRBD1 (5 bases). The germline V and J ends were trimmed by 1 base and 9 bases, with 10 bases remaining between them. Germline V gives CDR1 DFQATT, CDR2 SNEGSKA (reference sequence). The CDR3 is made up of 12 amino acids.